This note documents a single T cell receptor beta chain sequence. Its antigen is undetermined. Primers: 60 Vbeta forward and 13 Jbeta reverse. The assay was immunoSEQ multiplex PCR, and TCRdb's table has in-frame clones only and misses some. The data hold some 160,000 clones, with over 75% observed a single time. This entry comes from a study of cytomegalovirus exposure and HLA in healthy donors. CDR3 length: 14 residues. V dropped 4 bases and J dropped 4; count of bases not matched to a gene: 2. Per germline, CDR1 MGHRA and CDR2 YSYEKL. Study-wide results and caveats: TCR beta V- and J-gene trimming was later associated with a missense DCLRE1C variant. Productive rates of about 90% or about 30% were seen for most TCR beta V segments in an earlier analysis. Cytomegalovirus association was listed for about 180 TCR beta chains. Certain sequence variants were highly shared and formed a cluster, and this cluster was likely a sequencing artifact.

This TCR was recovered from a woman aged 30 to 39 in good health and CMV-seronegative. V and J are TRBV4-1 and TRBJ2-3, with 10 nucleotides matching TRBD1. The sequenced sample consisted of PBMCs. The chain's CDR3 is CASSRGQGADTQYF. CDR3 coding DNA: TGCGCCAGCAGCCGAGGACAGGGGGCAGATACGCAGTATTTT.